The T cell receptor (beta chain) under discussion was sequenced for a study of blood T cells in healthy people across ages. This clonotype was observed a few times. Deletions cut 5 bases from V and 0 bases from J, with 14 bases between. The CDR3 totals 17 residues. Germline values: CDR1 MNHEY, CDR2 SMNVEV (reference sequence). With a J-beta primer mix and a sample-barcoded 5' primer, a second PCR ran roughly 7 to 11 cycles. Using its own MiXCR run on the 5' RACE reads, TCRdb lists one record per CDR3 protein. Among approximately 2,000,000 distinct CDR3 sequences listed, about two fifths were seen once.

The chain is built from TRBV27 and TRBJ2-6, with a possible D match to TRBD1 (6 bases). Input material: blood. This clonotype was obtained from a human donor in good health. CDR3 sequence: CASSPRDTNSGANVLTF. Written as DNA, the CDR3 is TGTGCCAGCAGTCCCAGGGACACCAACTCTGGGGCCAACGTCCTGACTTTC.